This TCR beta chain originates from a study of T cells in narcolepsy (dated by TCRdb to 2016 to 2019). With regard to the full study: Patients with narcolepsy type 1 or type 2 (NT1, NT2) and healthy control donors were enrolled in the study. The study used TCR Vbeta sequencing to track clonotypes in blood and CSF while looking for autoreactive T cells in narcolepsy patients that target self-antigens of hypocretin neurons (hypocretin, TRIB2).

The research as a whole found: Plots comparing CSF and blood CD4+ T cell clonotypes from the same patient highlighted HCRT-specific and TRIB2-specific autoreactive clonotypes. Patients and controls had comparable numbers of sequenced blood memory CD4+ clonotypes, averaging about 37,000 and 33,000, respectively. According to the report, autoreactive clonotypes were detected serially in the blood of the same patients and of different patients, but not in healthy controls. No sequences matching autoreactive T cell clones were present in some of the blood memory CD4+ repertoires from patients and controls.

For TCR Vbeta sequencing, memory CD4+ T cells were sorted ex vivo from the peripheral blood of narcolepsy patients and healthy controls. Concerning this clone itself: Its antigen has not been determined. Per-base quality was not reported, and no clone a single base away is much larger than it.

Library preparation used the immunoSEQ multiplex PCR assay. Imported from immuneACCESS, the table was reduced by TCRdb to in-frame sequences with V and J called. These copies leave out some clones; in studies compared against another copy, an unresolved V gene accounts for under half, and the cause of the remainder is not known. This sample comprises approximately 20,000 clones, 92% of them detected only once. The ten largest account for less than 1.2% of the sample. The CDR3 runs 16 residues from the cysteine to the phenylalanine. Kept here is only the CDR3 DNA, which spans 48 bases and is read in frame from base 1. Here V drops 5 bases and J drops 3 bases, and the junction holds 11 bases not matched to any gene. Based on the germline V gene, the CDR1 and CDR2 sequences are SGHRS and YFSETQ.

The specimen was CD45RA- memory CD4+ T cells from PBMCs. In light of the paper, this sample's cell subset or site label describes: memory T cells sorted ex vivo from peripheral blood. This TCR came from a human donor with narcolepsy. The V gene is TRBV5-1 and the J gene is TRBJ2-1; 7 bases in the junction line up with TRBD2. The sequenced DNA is TGCGCCAGCAGGTTTTTAGCGGGCTTCGTCTACAATGAGCAGTTCTTC. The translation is CASRFLAGFVYNEQFF.